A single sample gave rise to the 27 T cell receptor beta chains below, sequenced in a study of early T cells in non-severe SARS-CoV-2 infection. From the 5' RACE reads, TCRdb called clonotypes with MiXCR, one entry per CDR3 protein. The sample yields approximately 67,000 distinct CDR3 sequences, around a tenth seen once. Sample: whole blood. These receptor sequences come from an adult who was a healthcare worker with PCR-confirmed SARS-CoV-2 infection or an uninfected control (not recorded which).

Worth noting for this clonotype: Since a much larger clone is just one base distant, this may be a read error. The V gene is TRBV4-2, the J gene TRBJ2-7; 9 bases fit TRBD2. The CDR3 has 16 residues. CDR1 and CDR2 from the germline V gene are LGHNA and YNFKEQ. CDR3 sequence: CVSSQDLRGGRAEQYF. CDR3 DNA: TGTGTCAGCAGCCAAGATTTGCGGGGGGGCCGCGCCGAGCAGTACTTC.

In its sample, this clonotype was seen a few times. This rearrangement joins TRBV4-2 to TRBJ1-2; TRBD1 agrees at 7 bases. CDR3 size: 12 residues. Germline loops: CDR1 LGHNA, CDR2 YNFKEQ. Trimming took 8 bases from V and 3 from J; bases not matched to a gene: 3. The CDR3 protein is CASLGTDYGYTF. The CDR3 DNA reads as TGTGCCAGCCTCGGGACAGACTATGGCTACACCTTC.

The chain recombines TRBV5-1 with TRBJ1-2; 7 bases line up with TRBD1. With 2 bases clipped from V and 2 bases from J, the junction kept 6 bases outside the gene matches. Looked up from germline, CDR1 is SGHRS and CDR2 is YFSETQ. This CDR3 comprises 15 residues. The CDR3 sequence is CASSLTGAGNYGYTF. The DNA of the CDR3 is TGCGCCAGCAGCTTAACAGGGGCGGGGAACTATGGCTACACCTTC.

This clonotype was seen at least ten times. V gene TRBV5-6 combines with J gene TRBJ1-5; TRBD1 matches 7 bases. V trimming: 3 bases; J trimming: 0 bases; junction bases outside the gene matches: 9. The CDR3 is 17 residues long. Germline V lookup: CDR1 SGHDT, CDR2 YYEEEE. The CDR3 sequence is CASSSRDRIYSNQPQHF. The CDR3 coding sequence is TGTGCCAGCAGCTCCCGGGACAGAATTTATAGCAATCAGCCCCAGCATTTT. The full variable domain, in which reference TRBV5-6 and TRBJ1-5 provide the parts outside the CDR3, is DAGVTQSPTHLIKTRGQQVTLRCSPKSGHDTVSWYQQALGQGPQFIFQYYEEEERQRGNFPDRFSGHQFPNYSSELNVNALLLGDSALYLCASSSRDRIYSNQPQHFGDGTRLSIL.

CDR3 DNA sequence: TGTGCCAGCAGCCGCTCCCCTGGGGCGGGGGGGCCCAATGAGCAGTTCTTC. This gives the protein CASSRSPGAGGPNEQFF. The rearrangement uses TRBV4-2 and TRBJ2-1, with 9 bases that match TRBD2. The CDR3 is made up of 17 amino acids. Germline V gives CDR1 LGHNA, CDR2 YNFKEQ. J was trimmed by 6 bases and V by 4 bases; bases with no gene match: 13.

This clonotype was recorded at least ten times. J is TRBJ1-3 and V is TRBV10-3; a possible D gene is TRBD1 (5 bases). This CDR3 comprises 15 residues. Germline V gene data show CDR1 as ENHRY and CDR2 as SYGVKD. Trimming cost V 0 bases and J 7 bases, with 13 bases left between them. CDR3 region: CAISESAYRRNTIYF. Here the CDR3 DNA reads TGTGCCATCAGTGAGTCGGCTTACAGGAGGAACACCATATATTTT.

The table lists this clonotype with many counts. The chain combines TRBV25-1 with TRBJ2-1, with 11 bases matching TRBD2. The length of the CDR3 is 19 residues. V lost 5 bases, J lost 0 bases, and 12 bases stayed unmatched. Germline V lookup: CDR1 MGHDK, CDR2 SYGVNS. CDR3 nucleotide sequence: TGTGCCAGCAGTAAAGGTACTAGCGGGGGCTTTGACTCCTACAATGAGCAGTTCTTC. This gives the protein CASSKGTSGGFDSYNEQFF.

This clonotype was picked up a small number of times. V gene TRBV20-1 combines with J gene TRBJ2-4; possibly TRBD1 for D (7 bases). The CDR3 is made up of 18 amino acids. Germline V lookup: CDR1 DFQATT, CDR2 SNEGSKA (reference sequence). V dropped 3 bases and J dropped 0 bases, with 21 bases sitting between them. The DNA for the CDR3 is TGCAGTGCTAGCCCCGCGGGGACAGTGGGGCTAGCCAAAAACATTCAGTACTTC. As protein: CSASPAGTVGLAKNIQYF.

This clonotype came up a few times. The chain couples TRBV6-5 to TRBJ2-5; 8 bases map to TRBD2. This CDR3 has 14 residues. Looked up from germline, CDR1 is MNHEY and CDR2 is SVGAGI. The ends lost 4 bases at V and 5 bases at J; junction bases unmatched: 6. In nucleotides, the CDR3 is TGTGCCAGCAGTTCTAGGACTAGCAGGGAGACCCAGTACTTC. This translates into CASSSRTSRETQYF.

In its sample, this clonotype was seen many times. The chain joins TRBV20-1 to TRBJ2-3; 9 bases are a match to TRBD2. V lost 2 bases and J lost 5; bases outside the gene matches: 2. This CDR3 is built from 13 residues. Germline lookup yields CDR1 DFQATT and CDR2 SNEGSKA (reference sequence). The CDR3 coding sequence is TGCAGTGCTAGACTAGCGGGGAGAGATACGCAGTATTTT. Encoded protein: CSARLAGRDTQYF.

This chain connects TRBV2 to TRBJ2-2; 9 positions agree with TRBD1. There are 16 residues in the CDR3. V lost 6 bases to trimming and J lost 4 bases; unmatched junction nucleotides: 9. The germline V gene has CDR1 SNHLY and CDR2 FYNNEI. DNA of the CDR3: TGTGCCAGCAGCCGTTCGACAGGGGGACGCACCGGGGAGCTGTTTTTT. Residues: CASSRSTGGRTGELFF.

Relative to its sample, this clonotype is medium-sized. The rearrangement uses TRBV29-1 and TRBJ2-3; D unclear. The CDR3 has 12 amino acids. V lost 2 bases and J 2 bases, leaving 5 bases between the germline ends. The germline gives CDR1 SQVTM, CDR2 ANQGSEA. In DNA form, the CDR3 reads TGCAGCGTTGAATTACTCACAGATACGCAGTATTTT. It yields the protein CSVELLTDTQYF.

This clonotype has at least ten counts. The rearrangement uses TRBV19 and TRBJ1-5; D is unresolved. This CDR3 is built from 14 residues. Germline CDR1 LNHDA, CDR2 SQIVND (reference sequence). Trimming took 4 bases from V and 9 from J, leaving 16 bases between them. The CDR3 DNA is TGTGCCAGTAGTAGCAACGGAGAAAGAGGGCCCCAGCATTTT. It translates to CASSSNGERGPQHF.

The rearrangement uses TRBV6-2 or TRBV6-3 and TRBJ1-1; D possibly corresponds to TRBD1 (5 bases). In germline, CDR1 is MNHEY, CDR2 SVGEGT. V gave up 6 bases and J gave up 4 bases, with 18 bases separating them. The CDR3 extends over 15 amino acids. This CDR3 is CASSFRRGGGTEAFF. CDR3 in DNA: TGTGCCAGCAGCTTTCGGAGGGGCGGGGGCACTGAAGCTTTCTTT.

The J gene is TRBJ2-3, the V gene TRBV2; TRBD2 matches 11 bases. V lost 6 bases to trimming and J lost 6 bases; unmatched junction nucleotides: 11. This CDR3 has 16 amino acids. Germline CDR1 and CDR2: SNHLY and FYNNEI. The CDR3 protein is CASRVRTSGLPDTQYF. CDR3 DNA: TGTGCCAGCAGGGTTAGGACTAGCGGGCTCCCCGATACGCAGTATTTT.

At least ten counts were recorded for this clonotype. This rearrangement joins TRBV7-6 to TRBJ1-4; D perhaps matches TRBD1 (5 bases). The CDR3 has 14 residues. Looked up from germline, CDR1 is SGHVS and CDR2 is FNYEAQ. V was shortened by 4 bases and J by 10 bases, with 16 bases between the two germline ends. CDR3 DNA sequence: TGTGCCAGCAGCTCCGGGACTCTCGGTGGAAAACTGTTTTTT. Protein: CASSSGTLGGKLFF.

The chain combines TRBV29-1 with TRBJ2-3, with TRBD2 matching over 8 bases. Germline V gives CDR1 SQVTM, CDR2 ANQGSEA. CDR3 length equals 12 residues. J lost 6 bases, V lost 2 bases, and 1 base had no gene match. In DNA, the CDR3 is TGCAGCGTTGAACGACTAGCGGATACGCAGTATTTT. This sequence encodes CSVERLADTQYF.

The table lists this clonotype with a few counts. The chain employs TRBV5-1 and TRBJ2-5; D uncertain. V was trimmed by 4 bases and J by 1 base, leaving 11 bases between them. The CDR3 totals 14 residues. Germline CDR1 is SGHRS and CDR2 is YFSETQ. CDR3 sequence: CASSPGQVQETQYF. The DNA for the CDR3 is TGCGCCAGCAGCCCTGGGCAGGTCCAAGAGACCCAGTACTTC.

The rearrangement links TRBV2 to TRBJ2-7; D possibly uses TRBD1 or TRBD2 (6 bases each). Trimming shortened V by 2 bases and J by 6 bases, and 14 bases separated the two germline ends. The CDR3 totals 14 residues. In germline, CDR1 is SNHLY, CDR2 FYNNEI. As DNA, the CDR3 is TGTGCCAGCAGTGAAAGGGGGGTCTACGCCGAGCAGTACTTC. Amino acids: CASSERGVYAEQYF.

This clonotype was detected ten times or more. Here the CDR3 reads CSAETSGVYNEQFF. CDR3 nucleotides: TGCAGCGCCGAAACTAGCGGGGTATACAATGAGCAGTTCTTC. This chain links TRBV29-1 with TRBJ2-1, with 10 bases fitting TRBD2. The junction had 7 bases not matched to a gene; V was cut back by 7 bases and J by 4 bases. The CDR3 loop spans 14 amino acids. The germline V gene has CDR1 SQVTM and CDR2 ANQGSEA.

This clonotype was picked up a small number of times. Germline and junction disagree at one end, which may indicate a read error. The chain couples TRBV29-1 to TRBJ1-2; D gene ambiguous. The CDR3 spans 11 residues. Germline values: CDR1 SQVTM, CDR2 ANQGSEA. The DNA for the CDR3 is TGCAGCGCTGAAACCATGCATGGCTACACCTTC. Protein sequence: CSAETMHGYTF.

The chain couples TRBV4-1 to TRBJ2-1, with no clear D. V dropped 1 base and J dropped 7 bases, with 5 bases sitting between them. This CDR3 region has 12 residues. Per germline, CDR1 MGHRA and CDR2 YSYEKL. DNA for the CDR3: TGCGCCAGCAGCCAAGTGAGGAATGAGCAGTTCTTC. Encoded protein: CASSQVRNEQFF.

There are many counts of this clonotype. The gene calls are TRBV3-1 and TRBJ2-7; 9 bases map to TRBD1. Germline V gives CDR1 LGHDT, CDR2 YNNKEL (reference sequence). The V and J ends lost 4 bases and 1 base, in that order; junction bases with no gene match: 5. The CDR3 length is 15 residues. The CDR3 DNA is TGTGCCAGCAGCCCCGGGACAGGGCGGTCCTACGAGCAGTACTTC. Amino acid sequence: CASSPGTGRSYEQYF.

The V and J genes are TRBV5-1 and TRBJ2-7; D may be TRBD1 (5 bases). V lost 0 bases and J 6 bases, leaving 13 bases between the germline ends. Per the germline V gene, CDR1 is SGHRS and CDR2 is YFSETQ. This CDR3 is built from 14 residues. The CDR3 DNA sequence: TGCGCCAGCAGCTTGGTTGATGCAGGGTCCGAGCAGTACTTC. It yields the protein CASSLVDAGSEQYF.

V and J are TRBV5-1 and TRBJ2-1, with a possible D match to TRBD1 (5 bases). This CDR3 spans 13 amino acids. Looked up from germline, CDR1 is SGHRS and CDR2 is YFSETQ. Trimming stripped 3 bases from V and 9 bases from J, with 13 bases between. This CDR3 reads CASSSIWGSEQFF. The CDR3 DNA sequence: TGCGCCAGCAGCTCTATTTGGGGCAGTGAGCAGTTCTTC.

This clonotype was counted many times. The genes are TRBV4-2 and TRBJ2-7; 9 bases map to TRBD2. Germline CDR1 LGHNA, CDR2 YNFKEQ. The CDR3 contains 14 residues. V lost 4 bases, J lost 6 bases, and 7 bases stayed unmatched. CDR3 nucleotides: TGTGCCAGCAGCCCCGGACTAGCGAGGACCGAGCAGTACTTC. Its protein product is CASSPGLARTEQYF.

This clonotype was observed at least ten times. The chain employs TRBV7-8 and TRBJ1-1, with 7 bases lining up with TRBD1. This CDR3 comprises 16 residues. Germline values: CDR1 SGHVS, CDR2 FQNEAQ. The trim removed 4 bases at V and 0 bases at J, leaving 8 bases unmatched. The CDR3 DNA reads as TGTGCCAGCAGCTCAGGGGGTAAAGGGATGAACACTGAAGCTTTCTTT. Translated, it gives CASSSGGKGMNTEAFF.